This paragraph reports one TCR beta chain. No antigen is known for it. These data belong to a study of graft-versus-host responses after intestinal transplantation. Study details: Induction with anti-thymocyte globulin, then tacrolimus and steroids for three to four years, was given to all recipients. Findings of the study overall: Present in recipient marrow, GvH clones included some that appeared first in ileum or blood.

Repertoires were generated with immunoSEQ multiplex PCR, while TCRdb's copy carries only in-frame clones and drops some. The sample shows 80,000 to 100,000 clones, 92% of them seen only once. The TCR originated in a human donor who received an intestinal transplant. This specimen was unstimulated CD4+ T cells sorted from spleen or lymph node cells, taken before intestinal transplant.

The CDR3 reads CASSPNTGFNQPQHF. The CDR3 nucleotides are TGTGCCAGCAGCCCAAACACAGGGTTCAATCAGCCCCAGCATTTT. This chain uses TRBV2 with TRBJ1-5; D is possibly TRBD1 (6 bases). This CDR3 contains 15 residues. V was shortened by 6 bases and J by 3 bases, with 15 bases between the two germline ends. CDR1 is SNHLY and CDR2 is FYNNEI in the germline V gene.